This TCR beta chain was identified during a study of blood T cell repertoires in COVID-19. Sequencing was performed with immunoSEQ multiplex PCR; in TCRdb, only in-frame clones are kept and a portion is missing. This table holds 400,000 to 450,000 clones, 85% to 90% found once. From germline, CDR1 is SGHRS and CDR2 YFSETQ. The CDR3 sequence is 16 residues long. Trimming left V 3 bases short and J 3 bases short, with 18 bases between. The sequence derives from a young man with COVID-19, enrolled during active disease. This chain connects TRBV5-1 to TRBJ2-5; D might be TRBD2 (6 bases). The sample taken for sequencing was peripheral blood. The CDR3 here is CASSYGRQSREETQYF. Written as DNA, the CDR3 is TGCGCCAGCAGCTACGGGAGACAGAGTAGGGAAGAGACCCAGTACTTC.